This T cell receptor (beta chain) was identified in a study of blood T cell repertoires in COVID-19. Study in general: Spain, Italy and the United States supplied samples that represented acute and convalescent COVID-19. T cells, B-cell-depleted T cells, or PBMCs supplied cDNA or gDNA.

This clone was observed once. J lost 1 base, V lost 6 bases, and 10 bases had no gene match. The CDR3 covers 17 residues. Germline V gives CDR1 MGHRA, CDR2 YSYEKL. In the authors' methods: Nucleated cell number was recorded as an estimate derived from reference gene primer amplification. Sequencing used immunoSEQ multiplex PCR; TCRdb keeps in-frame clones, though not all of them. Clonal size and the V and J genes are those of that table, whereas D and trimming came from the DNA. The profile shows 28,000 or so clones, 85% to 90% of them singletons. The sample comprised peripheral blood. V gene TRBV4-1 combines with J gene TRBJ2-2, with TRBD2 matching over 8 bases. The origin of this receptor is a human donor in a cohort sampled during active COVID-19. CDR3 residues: CASRPRILAENTGELFF. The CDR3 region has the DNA TGCGCCAGCAGACCAAGGATACTAGCGGAGAACACCGGGGAGCTGTTTTTT.